The T cell receptor (beta chain) described here comes from a study of shared clonotypes between healthy human individuals. Study conclusions and caveats: The study found approximately 5% of naive CD4 clonotypes shared across several donors.

Trimming took off 5 bases at V and 3 bases at J, with 7 bases between the two ends. The CDR3 spans 13 residues. Germline V gene lookup returns CDR1 MNHNS and CDR2 SASEGT. Remarks on this clone: Its target is unknown.

Assay: immunoSEQ multiplex PCR; the TCRdb copy retains only in-frame clones and omits some. The table lists roughly 2,500,000 clones, over 85% of them singletons. This receptor was identified in a man between 18 and 35 years old in good health. Some clones in this sample may be carry-over from other donors' samples. This chain uses TRBV6-1 with TRBJ1-4, with unresolved D. The sequenced material came from naive CD4+ T cells from PBMCs. The subset is: CD45RA+ positively selected. CDR3 in amino acids: CASSRQPNEKLFF. The CDR3 DNA reads TGTGCCAGCAGTAGGCAGCCTAATGAAAAACTGTTTTTT.